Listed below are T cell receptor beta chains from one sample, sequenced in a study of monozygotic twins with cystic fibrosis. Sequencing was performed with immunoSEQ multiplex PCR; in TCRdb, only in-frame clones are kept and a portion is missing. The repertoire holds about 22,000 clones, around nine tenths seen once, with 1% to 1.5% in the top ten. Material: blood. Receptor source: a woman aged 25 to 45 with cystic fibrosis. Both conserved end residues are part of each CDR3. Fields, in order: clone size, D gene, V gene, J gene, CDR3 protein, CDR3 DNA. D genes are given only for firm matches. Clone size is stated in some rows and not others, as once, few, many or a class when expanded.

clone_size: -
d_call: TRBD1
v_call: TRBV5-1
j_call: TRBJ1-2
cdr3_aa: CASSSLGDRVFGYTF
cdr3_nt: TGCGCCAGCAGCTCCCTAGGGGACAGGGTATTTGGCTACACCTTC

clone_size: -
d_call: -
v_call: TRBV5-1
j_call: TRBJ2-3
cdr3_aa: CASSSGDTSTDTQYF
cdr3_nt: TGCGCCAGCAGCTCCGGGGATACTAGCACAGATACGCAGTATTTT

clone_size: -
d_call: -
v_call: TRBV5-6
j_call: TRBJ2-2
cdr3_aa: CASSLMIGELFF
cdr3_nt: TGTGCCAGCAGCCTAATGATCGGGGAGCTGTTTTTT

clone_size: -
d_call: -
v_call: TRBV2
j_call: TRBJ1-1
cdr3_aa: CASSRDTPVTEAFF
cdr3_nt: TGTGCCAGCAGTAGGGACACTCCAGTCACTGAAGCTTTCTTT

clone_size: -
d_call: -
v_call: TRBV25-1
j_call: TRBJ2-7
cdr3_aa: CASSDGTVGWQYF
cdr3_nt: TGTGCCAGCAGTGACGGGACTGTGGGGTGGCAGTACTTC

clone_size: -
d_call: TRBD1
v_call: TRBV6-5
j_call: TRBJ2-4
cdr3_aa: CASRNRGRSDIQYF
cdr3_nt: TGTGCCAGCAGAAACAGGGGGCGCTCAGACATTCAGTACTTC

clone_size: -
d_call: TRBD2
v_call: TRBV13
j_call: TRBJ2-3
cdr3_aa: CASSAGLAGFDTQYF
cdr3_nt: TGTGCCAGCAGCGCCGGACTAGCGGGTTTCGATACGCAGTATTTT

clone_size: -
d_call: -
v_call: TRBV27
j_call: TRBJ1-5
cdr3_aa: CASSLITGYQPQHF
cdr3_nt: TGTGCCAGCAGTTTAATAACAGGGTATCAGCCCCAGCATTTT

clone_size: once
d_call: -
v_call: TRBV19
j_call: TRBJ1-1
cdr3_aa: CASSFRGWSTEAFF
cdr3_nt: TGTGCCAGTAGTTTCCGAGGGTGGAGCACTGAAGCTTTCTTT

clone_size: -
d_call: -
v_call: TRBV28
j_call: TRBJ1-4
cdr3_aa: CASGSPGTFLVF
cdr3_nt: TGTGCCAGCGGAAGTCCCGGGACCTTTCTGGTTTTT

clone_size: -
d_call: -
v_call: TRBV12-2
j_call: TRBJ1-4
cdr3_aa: CASRFSWTIQSNNEKLFF
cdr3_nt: TGTGCAAGTCGCTTTAGTTGGACCATACAGAGTAACAATGAAAAACTGTTTTTT

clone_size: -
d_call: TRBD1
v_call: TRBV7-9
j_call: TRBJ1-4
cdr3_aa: CASSLEPGGANEKLFF
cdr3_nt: TGTGCCAGCAGCTTGGAACCAGGGGGCGCTAATGAAAAACTGTTTTTT

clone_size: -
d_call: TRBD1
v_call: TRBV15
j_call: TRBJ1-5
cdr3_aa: CATSRTGRDQPQHF
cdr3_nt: TGTGCCACCAGCAGGACAGGGAGGGATCAGCCCCAGCATTTT

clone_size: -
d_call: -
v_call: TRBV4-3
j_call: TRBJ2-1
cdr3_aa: CASSRQVGEVFF
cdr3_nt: TGCGCCAGCAGCCGGCAGGTAGGGGAGGTGTTCTTC

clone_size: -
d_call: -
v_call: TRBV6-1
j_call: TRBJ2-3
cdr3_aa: CASSELLDVTDTQYF
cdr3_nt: TGTGCCAGCAGTGAGCTCCTGGACGTCACAGATACGCAGTATTTT

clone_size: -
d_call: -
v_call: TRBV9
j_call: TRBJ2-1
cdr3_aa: CASSPRDRTYNEQFF
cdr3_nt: TGTGCCAGCAGCCCCCGGGACCGTACGTACAATGAGCAGTTCTTC

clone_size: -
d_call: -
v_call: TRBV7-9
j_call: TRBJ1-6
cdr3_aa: CASSLQLYNSPLHF
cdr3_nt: TGTGCCAGCAGCTTGCAGTTGTATAATTCACCCCTCCACTTT

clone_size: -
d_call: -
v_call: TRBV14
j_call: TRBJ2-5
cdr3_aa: CASSQEDAETQYF
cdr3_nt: TGTGCCAGCAGCCAAGAAGATGCAGAGACCCAGTACTTC

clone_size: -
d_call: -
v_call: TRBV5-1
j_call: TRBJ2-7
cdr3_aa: CASSLAAGVFHEQYF
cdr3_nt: TGCGCCAGCAGCTTGGCCGCAGGGGTATTCCACGAGCAGTACTTC

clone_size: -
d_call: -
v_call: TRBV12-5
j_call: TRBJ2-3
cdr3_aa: CASGLVTDTQYF
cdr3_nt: TGTGCTAGTGGTTTGGTCACAGATACGCAGTATTTT

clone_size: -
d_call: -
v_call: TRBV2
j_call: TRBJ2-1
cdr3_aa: CASSGATSINEQFF
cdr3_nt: TGTGCCAGCAGTGGGGCGACTAGTATCAATGAGCAGTTCTTC

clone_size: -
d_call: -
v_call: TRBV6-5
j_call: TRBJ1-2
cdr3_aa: CASSYSRGQVGGYTF
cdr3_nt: TGTGCCAGCAGTTACTCCCGGGGGCAGGTCGGTGGCTACACCTTC

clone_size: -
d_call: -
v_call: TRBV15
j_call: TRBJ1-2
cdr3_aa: CATSGPNDYGYTF
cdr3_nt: TGTGCCACCAGCGGGCCCAACGACTATGGCTACACCTTC

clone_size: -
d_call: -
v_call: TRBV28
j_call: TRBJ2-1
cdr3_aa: CASSSIVTGDNEQFF
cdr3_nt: TGTGCCAGCAGTTCAATTGTAACGGGGGACAATGAGCAGTTCTTC

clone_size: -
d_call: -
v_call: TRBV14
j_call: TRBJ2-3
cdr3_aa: CASSPTGGYADTQYF
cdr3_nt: TGTGCCAGCAGCCCAACTGGAGGGTATGCAGATACGCAGTATTTT

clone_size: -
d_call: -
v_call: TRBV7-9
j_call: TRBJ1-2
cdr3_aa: CASSLGGGYTF
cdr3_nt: TGTGCCAGCAGCTTAGGGGGAGGCTACACCTTC

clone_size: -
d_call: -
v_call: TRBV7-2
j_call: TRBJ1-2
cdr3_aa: CASSPAGVVRLGYTF
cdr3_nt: TGTGCCAGCAGCCCCGCCGGAGTTGTTCGGCTAGGCTACACCTTC

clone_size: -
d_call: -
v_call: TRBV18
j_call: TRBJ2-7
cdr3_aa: CASSDDSSYEQYF
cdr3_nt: TGTGCCAGCTCGGACGACAGCTCCTACGAGCAGTACTTC

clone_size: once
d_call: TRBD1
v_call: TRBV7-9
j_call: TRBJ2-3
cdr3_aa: CAIRQGKSTDTQYF
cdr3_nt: TGTGCCATCCGACAGGGGAAAAGCACAGATACGCAGTATTTT

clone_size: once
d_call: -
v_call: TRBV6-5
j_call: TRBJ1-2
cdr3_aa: CASSYDPGFYGYTF
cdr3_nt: TGTGCCAGCAGTTACGATCCGGGTTTCTATGGCTACACCTTC

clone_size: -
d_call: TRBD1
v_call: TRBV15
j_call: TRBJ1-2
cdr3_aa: CATSRAISRDRGRDGYTF
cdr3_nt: TGTGCCACCAGCAGAGCCATCTCCCGGGACAGGGGACGAGATGGCTACACCTTC

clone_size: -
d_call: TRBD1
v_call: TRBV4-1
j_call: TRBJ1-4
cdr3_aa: CASSQQGARGEKLFF
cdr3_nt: TGCGCCAGCAGCCAACAGGGGGCGAGAGGTGAAAAACTGTTTTTT

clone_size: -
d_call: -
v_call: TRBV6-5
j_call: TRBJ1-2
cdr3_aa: CASSYGQTKANYGYTF
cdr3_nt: TGTGCCAGCAGTTACGGGCAGACGAAAGCTAACTATGGCTACACCTTC

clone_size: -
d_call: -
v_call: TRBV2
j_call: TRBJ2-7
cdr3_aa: CASSEGWRSGASYEQYF
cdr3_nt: TGTGCCAGCAGTGAAGGATGGCGTTCCGGGGCCTCCTACGAGCAGTACTTC

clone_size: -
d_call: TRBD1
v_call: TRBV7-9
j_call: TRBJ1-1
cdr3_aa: CASNFRGPAFNTEAFF
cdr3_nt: TGTGCCAGCAACTTTAGGGGGCCAGCCTTTAACACTGAAGCTTTCTTT

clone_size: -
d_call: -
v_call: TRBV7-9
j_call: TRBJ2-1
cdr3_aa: CASSYSASKGDYEQFF
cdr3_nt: TGTGCCAGCAGCTACTCGGCTAGTAAGGGGGACTATGAGCAGTTCTTC

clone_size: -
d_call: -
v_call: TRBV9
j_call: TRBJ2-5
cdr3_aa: CASSVGVPGVETQYF
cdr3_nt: TGTGCCAGCAGCGTAGGGGTTCCAGGGGTGGAGACCCAGTACTTC

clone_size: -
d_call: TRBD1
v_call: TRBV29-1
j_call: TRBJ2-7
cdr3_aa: CSVESVTGRPGQYF
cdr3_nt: TGCAGCGTTGAGAGTGTGACAGGGCGCCCCGGGCAGTACTTC

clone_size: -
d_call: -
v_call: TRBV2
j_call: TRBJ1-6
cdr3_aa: CASSVRAANSPLHF
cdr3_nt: TGTGCCAGCAGTGTTCGGGCTGCGAATTCACCCCTCCACTTT

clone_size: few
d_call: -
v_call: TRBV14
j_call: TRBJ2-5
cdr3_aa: CASSPIGVAQYF
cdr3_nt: TGTGCCAGCAGCCCAATAGGGGTCGCCCAGTACTTC

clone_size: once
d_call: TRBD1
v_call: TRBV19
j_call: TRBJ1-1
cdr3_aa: CASSMPQGATEAFF
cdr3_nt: TGTGCCAGTAGTATGCCCCAGGGGGCCACTGAAGCTTTCTTT

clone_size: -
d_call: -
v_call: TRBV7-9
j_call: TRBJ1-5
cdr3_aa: CASSFSDQPQHF
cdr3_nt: TGTGCCAGCAGCTTCTCGGATCAGCCCCAGCATTTT

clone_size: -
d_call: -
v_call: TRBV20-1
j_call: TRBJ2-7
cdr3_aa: CSAHSPHEQYF
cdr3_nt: TGCAGTGCTCATTCCCCACACGAGCAGTACTTC

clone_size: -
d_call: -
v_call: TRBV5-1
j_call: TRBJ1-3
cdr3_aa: CASSLDVPGNTIYF
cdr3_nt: TGCGCCAGCAGCTTGGATGTCCCGGGAAACACCATATATTTT

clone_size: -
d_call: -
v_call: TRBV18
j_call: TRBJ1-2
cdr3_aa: CASSPGAQGTYGYTF
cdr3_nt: TGTGCCAGCTCGCCCGGGGCCCAGGGAACGTATGGCTACACCTTC

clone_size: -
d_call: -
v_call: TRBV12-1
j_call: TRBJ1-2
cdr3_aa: CASSFAAGCGYGYTF
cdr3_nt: TGTGCCAGCAGCTTTGCGGCAGGGTGTGGCTATGGCTACACCTTC

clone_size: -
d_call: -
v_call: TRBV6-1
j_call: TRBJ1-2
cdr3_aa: CASTASVSRNYGYTF
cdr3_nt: TGTGCCTCCACTGCTAGTGTAAGCCGTAACTATGGCTACACCTTC

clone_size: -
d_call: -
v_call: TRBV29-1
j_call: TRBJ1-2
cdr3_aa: CSVEDLQQTNYGYTF
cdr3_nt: TGCAGCGTTGAAGATCTTCAGCAAACCAACTATGGCTACACCTTC

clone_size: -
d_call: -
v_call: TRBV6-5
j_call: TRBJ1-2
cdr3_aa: CASSPPRGGYTF
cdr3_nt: TGTGCCAGCAGTCCTCCAAGGGGGGGCTACACCTTC

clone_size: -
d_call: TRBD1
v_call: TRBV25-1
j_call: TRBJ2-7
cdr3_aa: CASSVGQGGIYVEEQYF
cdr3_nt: TGTGCCAGCAGTGTGGGACAGGGAGGGATCTACGTTGAGGAGCAGTACTTC

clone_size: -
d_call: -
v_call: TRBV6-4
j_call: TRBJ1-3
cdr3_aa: CASRTPSSGNTIYF
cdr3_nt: TGTGCCAGCAGAACACCGAGCTCTGGAAACACCATATATTTT

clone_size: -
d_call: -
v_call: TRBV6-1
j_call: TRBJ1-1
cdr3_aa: CASSRYLGAEAFF
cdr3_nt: TGTGCCAGCAGCCGTTATTTGGGGGCTGAAGCTTTCTTT

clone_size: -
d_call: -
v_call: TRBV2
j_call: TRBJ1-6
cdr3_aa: CASNSDRNSPLHF
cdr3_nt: TGTGCCAGCAACTCAGACCGGAATTCACCCCTCCACTTT

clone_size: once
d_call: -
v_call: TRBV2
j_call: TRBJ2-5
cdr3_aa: CASGRQETQYF
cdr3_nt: TGTGCCAGCGGGCGGCAAGAGACCCAGTACTTC